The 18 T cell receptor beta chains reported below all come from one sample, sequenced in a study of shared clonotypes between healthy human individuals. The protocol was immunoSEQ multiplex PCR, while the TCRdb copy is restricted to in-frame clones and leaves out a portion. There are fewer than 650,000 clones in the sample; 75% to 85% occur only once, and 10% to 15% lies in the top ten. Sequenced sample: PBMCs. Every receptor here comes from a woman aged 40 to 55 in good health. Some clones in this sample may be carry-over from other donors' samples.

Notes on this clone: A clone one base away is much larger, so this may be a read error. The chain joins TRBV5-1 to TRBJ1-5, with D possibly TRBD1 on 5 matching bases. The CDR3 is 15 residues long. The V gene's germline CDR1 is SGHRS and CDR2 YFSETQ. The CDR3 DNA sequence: TGCGCCAGCAGCTTGGATGTGGGGCCTCATCAGTCCCAGCATTTT. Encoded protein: CASSLDVGPHQSQHF.

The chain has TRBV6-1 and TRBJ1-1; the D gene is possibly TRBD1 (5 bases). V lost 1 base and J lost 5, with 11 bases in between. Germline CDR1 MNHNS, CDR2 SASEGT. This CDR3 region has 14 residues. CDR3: CASSEGGVGTEAFF. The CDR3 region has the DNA TGTGCCAGCAGTGAAGGAGGGGTTGGGACTGAAGCTTTCTTT.

The CDR3 sequence: CASSSPSGYYEQYF. The CDR3 bases are TGTGCCAGCAGCTCCCCTAGCGGCTACTACGAGCAGTACTTC. The chain carries TRBV28 and TRBJ2-7; TRBD2 matches at 7 bases. CDR1 and CDR2 (germline): MDHEN, SYDVKM. V was clipped by 6 bases and J by 3 bases; unmatched bases: 8. This CDR3 is built from 14 residues.

CDR3 nucleotides: TGTGCCAGCGATGGGACAGATACGCAGTATTTT. Translating it yields CASDGTDTQYF. The genes are TRBV7-9 and TRBJ2-3; D remains unclear. The CDR3 has 11 amino acids. CDR1 SEHNR and CDR2 FQNEAQ come from the germline V gene (reference sequence). V lost 8 bases and J 3 bases, leaving 6 bases between the germline ends.

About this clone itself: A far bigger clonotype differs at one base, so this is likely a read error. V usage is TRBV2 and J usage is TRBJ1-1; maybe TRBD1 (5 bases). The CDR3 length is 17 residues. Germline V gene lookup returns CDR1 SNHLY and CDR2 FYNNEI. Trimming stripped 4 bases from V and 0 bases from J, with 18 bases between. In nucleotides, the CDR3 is TGTGCCAGCAGTGGTTGGGACGGGGTTACGGTGAACACTGAAGCTTTCTTT. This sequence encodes CASSGWDGVTVNTEAFF.

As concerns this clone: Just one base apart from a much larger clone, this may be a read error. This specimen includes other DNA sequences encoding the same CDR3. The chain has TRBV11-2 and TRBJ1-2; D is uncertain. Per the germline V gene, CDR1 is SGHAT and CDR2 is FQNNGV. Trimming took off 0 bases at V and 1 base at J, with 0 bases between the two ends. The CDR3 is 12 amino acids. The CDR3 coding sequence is TGTGCCAGCAGCTTAGATAACTATGGCTACACCTTC. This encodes CASSLDNYGYTF.

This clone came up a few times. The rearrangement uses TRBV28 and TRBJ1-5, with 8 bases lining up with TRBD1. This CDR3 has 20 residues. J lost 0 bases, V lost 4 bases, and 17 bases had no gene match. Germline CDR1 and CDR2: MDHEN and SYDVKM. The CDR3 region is CASSSHRDRRVKYSNQPQHF. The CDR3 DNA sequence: TGTGCCAGCAGTTCCCACCGGGACAGGCGGGTCAAGTATAGCAATCAGCCCCAGCATTTT.

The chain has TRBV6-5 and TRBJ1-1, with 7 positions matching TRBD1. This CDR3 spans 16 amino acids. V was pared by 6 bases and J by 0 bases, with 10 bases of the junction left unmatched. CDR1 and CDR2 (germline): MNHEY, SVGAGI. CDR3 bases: TGTGCCAGCAGCTACAGGGGTCCCCCTCTGAACACTGAAGCTTTCTTT. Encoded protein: CASSYRGPPLNTEAFF.

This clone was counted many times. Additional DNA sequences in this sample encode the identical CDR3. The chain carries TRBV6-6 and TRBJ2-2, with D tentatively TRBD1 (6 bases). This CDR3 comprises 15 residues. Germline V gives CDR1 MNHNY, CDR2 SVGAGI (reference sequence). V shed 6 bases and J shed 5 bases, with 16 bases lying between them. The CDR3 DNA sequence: TGTGCCAGCAGGCCACAGGGTTCGGGTACCGGGGAGCTGTTTTTT. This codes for CASRPQGSGTGELFF.

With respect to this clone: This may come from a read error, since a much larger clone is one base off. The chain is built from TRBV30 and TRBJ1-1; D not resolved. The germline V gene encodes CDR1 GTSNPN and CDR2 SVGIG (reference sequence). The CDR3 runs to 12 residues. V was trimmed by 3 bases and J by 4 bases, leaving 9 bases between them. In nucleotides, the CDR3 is TGTGCCTGGAGATCAGAGAGCACTGAAGCTTTCTTT. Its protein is CAWRSESTEAFF.

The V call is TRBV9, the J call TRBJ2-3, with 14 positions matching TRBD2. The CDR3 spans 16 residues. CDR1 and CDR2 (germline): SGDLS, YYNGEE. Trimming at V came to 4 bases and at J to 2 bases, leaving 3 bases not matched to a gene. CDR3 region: CASSRGLAGVTDTQYF. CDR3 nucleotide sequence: TGTGCCAGCAGCAGGGGACTAGCGGGAGTCACAGATACGCAGTATTTT.

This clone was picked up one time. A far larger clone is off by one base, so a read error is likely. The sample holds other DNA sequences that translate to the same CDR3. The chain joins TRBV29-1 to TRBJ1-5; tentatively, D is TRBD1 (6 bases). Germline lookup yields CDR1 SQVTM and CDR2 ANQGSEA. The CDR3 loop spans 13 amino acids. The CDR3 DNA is TGCAGCGTTGCCCAGGGGCCAAATCAGCCTCAGCATTTT. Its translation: CSVAQGPNQPQHF.

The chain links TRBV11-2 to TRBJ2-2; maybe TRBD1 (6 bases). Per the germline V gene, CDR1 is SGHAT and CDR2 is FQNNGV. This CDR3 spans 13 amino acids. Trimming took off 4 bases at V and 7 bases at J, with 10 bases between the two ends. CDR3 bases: TGTGCCAGCAGCTGGGGACATAACGGGGAGCTGTTTTTT. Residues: CASSWGHNGELFF.

CDR3 nucleotide sequence: TGTGCCACCAGCAGTGGGACTTGGACTACCATATATTTT. It is translated as CATSSGTWTTIYF. The chain employs TRBV15 and TRBJ1-3; possible D gene TRBD1, 5 bases. Per germline, CDR1 LNHNV and CDR2 YYDKDF (reference sequence). V lost 3 bases and J lost 10, with 13 bases in between. The CDR3 is 13 amino acids.

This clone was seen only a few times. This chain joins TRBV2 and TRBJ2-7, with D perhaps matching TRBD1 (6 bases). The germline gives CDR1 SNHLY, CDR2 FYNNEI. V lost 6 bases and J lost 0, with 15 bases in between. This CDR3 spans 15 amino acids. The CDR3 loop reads CASRPWGRASYEQYF. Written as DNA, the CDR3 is TGTGCCAGCAGACCCTGGGGGCGGGCCTCCTACGAGCAGTACTTC. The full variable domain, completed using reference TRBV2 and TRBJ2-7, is EPEVTQTPSHQVTQMGQEVILRCVPISNHLYFYWYRQILGQKVEFLVSFYNNEISEKSEIFDDQFSVERPDGSNFTLKIRSTKLEDSAMYFCASRPWGRASYEQYFGPGTRLTVT.

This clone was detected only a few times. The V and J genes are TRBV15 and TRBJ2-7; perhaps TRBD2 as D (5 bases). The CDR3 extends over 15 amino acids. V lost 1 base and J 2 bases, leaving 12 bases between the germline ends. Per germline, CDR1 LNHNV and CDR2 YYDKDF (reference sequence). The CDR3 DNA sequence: TGTGCCACCAGCAGAGTGGGCGGGCGGGCCTACGAGCAGTACTTC. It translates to CATSRVGGRAYEQYF.

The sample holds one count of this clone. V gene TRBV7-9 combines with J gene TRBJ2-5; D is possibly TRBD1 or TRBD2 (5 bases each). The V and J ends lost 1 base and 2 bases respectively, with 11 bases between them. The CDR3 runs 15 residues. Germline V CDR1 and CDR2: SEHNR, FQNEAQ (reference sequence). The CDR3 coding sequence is TGTGCCAGCAGCTTAGATGGGGGTCTGCAAGAGACCCAGTACTTC. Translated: CASSLDGGLQETQYF.

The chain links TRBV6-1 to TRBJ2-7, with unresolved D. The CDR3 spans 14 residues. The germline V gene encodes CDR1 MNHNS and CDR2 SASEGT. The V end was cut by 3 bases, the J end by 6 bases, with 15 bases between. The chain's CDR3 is CASSEFVIATEQYF. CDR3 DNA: TGTGCCAGCAGTGAGTTTGTTATAGCTACCGAGCAGTACTTC.